This entry concerns a single TCR beta chain. This sample stems from a study of PD-L1 blockade in urothelial cancer. About the study: Blood analysis took place 3 weeks (second dose) and 6 weeks after treatment start. T cells numbered a median of around 140,000 in the blood samples.

The CDR3 extends over 14 amino acids. With 6 bases clipped from V and 3 bases from J, the junction kept 5 bases outside the gene matches. Germline-derived CDR1 and CDR2 are MNHNY and SVGAGI (reference sequence). Locally advanced or metastatic urothelial carcinoma affected the patients. Sequencing used immunoSEQ multiplex PCR; TCRdb keeps in-frame clones, though not all of them. The table shows roughly 62,000 clones, with more than 65% occurring only once. Sequenced material: PBMCs, taken around atezolizumab (anti-PD-L1) treatment. The chain recombines TRBV6-6 with TRBJ2-7; TRBD2 matches 10 bases. The clonotype comes from a man aged 65 to 79 with urothelial cancer. This CDR3 is CASRASGSLYEQYF. CDR3 in DNA: TGTGCCAGCAGGGCTAGCGGGAGCCTCTACGAGCAGTACTTC.